This TCR beta chain was captured by sequencing in a study of shared clonotypes between healthy human individuals. The V gene lost 5 bases and the J gene lost 4 bases, with 12 bases spanning the gap. The CDR3 totals 14 residues. The germline V gene has CDR1 MGHDK and CDR2 SYGVNS. Sequencing was performed with immunoSEQ multiplex PCR; in TCRdb, only in-frame clones are kept and a portion is missing. The sample contains 800,000 to 950,000 clones, about 96% of which appear only once. Selected positively for CCR7 and CD45RO-negative, naive CD8 cells excluded terminally differentiated effector memory CD45RA+ cells. This clone occurred once.

The origin of this receptor is a man aged 30 to 39 in good health. The J gene is TRBJ1-5, the V gene TRBV25-1, with a tentative D call TRBD1 (5 bases). Material: naive CD8+ T cells sorted from blood. The CDR3 region is CASSPGTSNQPQHF. The CDR3 region has the DNA TGTGCCAGCAGTCCCGGGACTTCAAATCAGCCCCAGCATTTT.